This TCR beta chain was documented in a study of CD8 T cells in Susac syndrome. CD8+ and CD4+ T cells circulating in blood were sequenced for TCR beta. RNA amounts of roughly 0.45 to 1 ug underwent reverse transcription with random hexamers. TCR beta CDR3 was amplified by immunoSEQ multiplex PCR. This amplification extended across 54 Vbeta and 13 Jbeta segments. Via MiXCR, TCRdb re-called the immunoSEQ multiplex PCR reads, giving one row per CDR3 protein. The table lists hundreds of thousands of distinct CDR3 sequences, approximately 85% of them singletons. Germline CDR1 and CDR2: SNHLY and FYNNEI. Trimming left V 8 bases short and J 2 bases short, with 15 bases between. The CDR3 is 14 residues long.

The clonotype comes from a human donor with multiple sclerosis. Material: CD8+ T cells from PBMCs. The chain has TRBV2 and TRBJ1-1; D gene uncertain. In DNA, the CDR3 is TGTGCCAGCGACTGGGAGGGCCTCAACACTGAAGCTTTCTTT. As protein: CASDWEGLNTEAFF.